This T cell receptor beta chain emerged from a study of blood T cell repertoires in COVID-19. Data came from immunoSEQ multiplex PCR; TCRdb stores just in-frame clones and leaves some out. The repertoire includes some 450,000 clones, 88% of them detected once, and roughly 13% sits in the top ten. The germline gives CDR1 MGHDK, CDR2 SYGVNS. The CDR3 covers 16 residues. V lost 1 base and J lost 2, with 12 bases in between. The Seattle site enrolled patients during active infection and followed them longitudinally. The sequenced sample was peripheral blood. The clonotype comes from a woman in her 50s with COVID-19, enrolled during active disease. This rearrangement joins TRBV25-1 to TRBJ1-3; TRBD1 might be the D (6 bases). The CDR3 loop is CASSESRQVAGNTIYF. For the CDR3, the DNA is TGTGCCAGCAGTGAATCGAGACAGGTCGCTGGAAACACCATATATTTT.